This T cell receptor (beta chain) is from a study of beta chain features in type 1 diabetes. General study points: A greater similarity of naive, central memory and Treg TCRB repertoires was seen among patients than among healthy donors.

The CDR3 sequence is 15 residues long. CDR1 and CDR2 from the germline V gene are SGHTA and FQGNSA. Germline trimming cut 3 bases from V and 4 bases from J; bases unmatched to any gene: 4. Many counts were recorded for this clone. Its antigen is currently unknown. The entirety of the isolated RNA underwent reverse transcription, so expressed TCRB transcripts were sequenced. Clones were read by immunoSEQ multiplex PCR, and TCRdb kept only the in-frame ones, dropping some. The repertoire consists of 300,000 or so clones, with roughly 8% occurring once and the leading ten covering around 0.44%. The receptor was isolated from a woman between 18 and 29 years old in good health. The specimen was central memory CD4+ T cells from blood. This sequence joins TRBV7-2 and TRBJ2-3, with 10 bases identical to TRBD2. The CDR3 spells CASSFASGSSDTQYF. CDR3 nucleotides: TGTGCCAGCAGCTTCGCTAGCGGGAGTTCAGATACGCAGTATTTT.